One and the same sample provided the 9 T cell receptor beta chains below, sequenced in a study of draining lymph node invasion in breast cancer. MiXCR, applied by TCRdb to the bulk RNA-seq reads, yields one record per CDR3 protein. The data hold some 2,900 distinct CDR3 sequences, with about 70% observed a single time. Cells sorted as CD4+ CD45RA- CD25high were taken as memory regulatory T cells. The sample comprised sorted memory Tregs from a lymph node. All receptors come from a female donor with luminal breast cancer.

The rearrangement joins TRBV6-1 to TRBJ1-5; no clear D. The CDR3 loop spans 15 amino acids. The V and J ends lost 2 bases and 4 bases respectively, with 12 bases between them. CDR1 is MNHNS and CDR2 is SASEGT in the germline V gene. CDR3 sequence reads: CASSELGGWNQPQHF. The CDR3 DNA sequence: TGTGCCAGCAGTGAATTGGGAGGGTGGAATCAGCCCCAGCATTTT.

The chain recombines TRBV7-9 with TRBJ1-2, with a possible D match to TRBD1 (5 bases). CDR1 and CDR2 (germline): SEHNR, FQNEAQ (reference sequence). The CDR3 spans 16 residues. V lost 7 bases to trimming and J lost 6 bases, with 24 bases between them. The CDR3, as DNA: TGTGCCAGCACCCTGGCGGGGACGGGGTCTATGCATGGCTACACCTTC. It encodes CASTLAGTGSMHGYTF. The full variable domain, with the rest looked up from reference TRBV7-9 and TRBJ1-2, is DTGVSQNPRHKITKRGQNVTFRCDPISEHNRLYWYRQTLGQGPEFLTYFQNEAQLEKSRLLSDRFSAERPKGSFSTLEIQRTEQGDSAMYLCASTLAGTGSMHGYTFGSGTRLTVV.

This clonotype occurred a few times. The chain uses TRBV5-1 and TRBJ1-2, with D possibly TRBD1 on 5 matching bases. V lost 1 base, J lost 8 bases, and 15 bases lay in between. The CDR3 runs to 14 residues. Germline CDR1 is SGHRS and CDR2 is YFSETQ. CDR3 bases: TGCGCCAGCAGCTTGACGAGCCTCAGGGAGGGCTACACCTTC. Encoded protein: CASSLTSLREGYTF.

V is TRBV5-5 and J is TRBJ2-7, with D perhaps TRBD1 or TRBD2 (5 bases each). The CDR3 is made up of 13 amino acids. The germline gives CDR1 SGHKS, CDR2 YYEKEE (reference sequence). With 3 bases removed from V and 6 bases from J, the gap between germline ends came to 13 bases. The CDR3 sequence is CASSSGAPSEQYF. DNA for the CDR3: TGTGCCAGCAGCTCCGGGGCCCCCAGCGAGCAGTACTTC.

V is TRBV7-9 and J is TRBJ1-6, with no clear D. The V gene's germline CDR1 is SEHNR and CDR2 FQNEAQ (reference sequence). V was cut by 4 bases and J by 7 bases, with 14 bases left in between. The CDR3 covers 15 residues. In nucleotides, the CDR3 is TGTGCCAGCAGCTCCGCGGCCCACCCCAATTCACCCCTCCACTTT. Its protein product is CASSSAAHPNSPLHF.

This clonotype was counted only a few times. This chain links TRBV7-6 with TRBJ2-7; tentative D call: TRBD1 (6 bases). Germline CDR1 reads SGHVS; CDR2 reads FNYEAQ. The CDR3 is 14 residues long. The germline V and J ends were trimmed by 1 base and 2 bases, with 9 bases remaining between them. This CDR3 reads CASSLGGQTYEQYF. The CDR3 DNA follows: TGTGCCAGCAGCTTAGGGGGGCAGACCTACGAGCAGTACTTC.

The chain carries TRBV5-1 and TRBJ2-5; D remains ambiguous. In germline, CDR1 is SGHRS, CDR2 YFSETQ. Deletions cut 3 bases from V and 5 bases from J, with 8 bases between. The CDR3 contains 12 residues. This CDR3 is CASSSEMETQYF. The CDR3 coding sequence is TGCGCCAGCAGCTCGGAGATGGAGACCCAGTACTTC.

The rearrangement uses TRBV20-1 and TRBJ2-3, with 7 positions matching TRBD2. Germline V CDR1 and CDR2: DFQATT, SNEGSKA (reference sequence). V lost 2 bases, J lost 4 bases, and 3 bases stayed unmatched. CDR3 length: 13 residues. The CDR3 DNA is TGCAGTGCTAGAACGGGGGGTTCAGATACGCAGTATTTT. It codes for CSARTGGSDTQYF.

The V call is TRBV6-5, the J call TRBJ1-2; TRBD1 agrees at 9 bases. J gave up 7 bases and V 6 bases, and 9 bases lay outside the gene matches. The germline gives CDR1 MNHEY, CDR2 SVGAGI. The CDR3 sequence is 14 residues long. CDR3 sequence reads: CASSTQGAFGGYTF. In DNA form, the CDR3 reads TGTGCCAGCAGCACACAGGGGGCGTTCGGTGGCTACACCTTC.